Each of the 14 T cell receptor beta chains below was sequenced from the same sample in a study of PD-L1 blockade in urothelial cancer. Sequencing used immunoSEQ multiplex PCR; TCRdb keeps in-frame clones, though not all of them. The top ten hold approximately 4% of the sample, which has tens of thousands of clones, over 75% seen once. Sample: PBMCs, taken around atezolizumab (anti-PD-L1) treatment. The source of these receptors is a man aged 65-85 years with urothelial cancer.

The chain uses TRBV19 and TRBJ1-5; D gene ambiguous. Germline V lookup: CDR1 LNHDA, CDR2 SQIVND (reference sequence). The CDR3 is made up of 14 amino acids. V lost 1 base, J lost 2 bases, and 6 bases lay in between. CDR3 sequence reads: CASSIATGNQPQHF. The CDR3 DNA sequence: TGTGCCAGTAGTATAGCAACAGGCAATCAGCCCCAGCATTTT. Complete variable domain (other parts from reference TRBV19 and TRBJ1-5): DGGITQSPKYLFRKEGQNVTLSCEQNLNHDAMYWYRQDPGQGLRLIYYSQIVNDFQKGDIAEGYSVSREKKESFPLTVTSAQKNPTAFYLCASSIATGNQPQHFGDGTRLSIL.

The CDR3 reads CASSLGASNTEAFF. CDR3 coding DNA: TGTGCCAGCAGCTTAGGGGCCTCGAACACTGAAGCTTTCTTT. V and J are TRBV7-3 and TRBJ1-1; TRBD1 is a possible D gene (5 bases). CDR1 and CDR2 (germline): SGHTA, FQGTGA. V was shortened by 2 bases and J by 1 base, with 8 bases between the two germline ends. The CDR3 spans 14 residues.

The chain employs TRBV5-5 and TRBJ2-7; weak D call: TRBD2 (6 bases). Trimming shortened V by 3 bases and J by 0 bases, and 13 bases separated the two germline ends. Germline assignment: CDR1 SGHKS and CDR2 YYEKEE (reference sequence). CDR3 length equals 15 residues. The CDR3 DNA reads TGTGCCAGCAGCTGGTCTAGCGTCCGCTCCTACGAGCAGTACTTC. It specifies CASSWSSVRSYEQYF.

This chain joins TRBV5-7 and TRBJ2-1, with 9 bases fitting TRBD2. TRBV5-7 is flagged as an ORF with uncertain function. The CDR3 contains 19 residues. The V segment lost 0 bases and the J segment 0 bases; nucleotides outside the gene matches: 10. In nucleotides, the CDR3 is TGTGCCAGCAGCTTGGTCAGGACTAGCGACTATCGCTCCTACAATGAGCAGTTCTTC. It codes for CASSLVRTSDYRSYNEQFF.

The chain links TRBV10-1 to TRBJ2-2, with 8 positions matching TRBD1. The junction had 1 base not matched to a gene; V was cut back by 6 bases and J by 1 base. The CDR3 runs 14 residues. Germline V CDR1 and CDR2: WNHNN, SYGVQD (reference sequence). CDR3 in amino acids: CASRGTGNTGELFF. In DNA form, the CDR3 reads TGCGCCAGCAGGGGGACAGGGAACACCGGGGAGCTGTTTTTT.

This clone showed up just once. The J gene is TRBJ2-1, the V gene TRBV10-1; D uncertain. There are 14 residues in the CDR3. Germline loops: CDR1 WNHNN, CDR2 SYGVQD (reference sequence). Trimming removed 2 bases at V and 7 bases at J, with 12 bases between. CDR3 region: CASSEPSLVNEQFF. CDR3 bases: TGCGCCAGCAGTGAGCCGAGTCTGGTGAATGAGCAGTTCTTC.

This rearrangement joins TRBV19 to TRBJ2-7, with 11 bases matching TRBD2. Germline V gives CDR1 LNHDA, CDR2 SQIVND (reference sequence). V gave up 6 bases and J gave up 2 bases; unmatched junction bases: 6. The CDR3 extends over 15 amino acids. CDR3 DNA sequence: TGTGCCAGTAGGCAACTAGCGGGAGACCCCTACGAGCAGTACTTC. This encodes CASRQLAGDPYEQYF.

This rearrangement joins TRBV6-5 to TRBJ1-3; no clear D. CDR1 MNHEY and CDR2 SVGAGI come from the germline V gene. This CDR3 has 12 amino acids. V dropped 8 bases and J dropped 2 bases, with 7 bases sitting between them. CDR3 loop: CASLSAGNTIYF. CDR3 bases: TGTGCCAGCCTATCCGCTGGAAACACCATATATTTT.

This chain connects TRBV5-1 to TRBJ2-1; possible D gene TRBD1, 6 bases. V was cut by 4 bases and J by 8 bases, with 16 bases left in between. The CDR3 consists of 14 residues. CDR1 and CDR2 from the germline V gene are SGHRS and YFSETQ. The CDR3 DNA sequence: TGCGCCAGCAGCCCCCAAACAGGGTTTGATGAGCAGTTCTTC. This codes for CASSPQTGFDEQFF.

This rearrangement joins TRBV6-1 to TRBJ2-6; tentative D call: TRBD2 (6 bases). The CDR3 runs 20 residues. Trimming took 2 bases from V and 0 from J, leaving 20 bases between them. From germline, CDR1 is MNHNS and CDR2 SASEGT. The CDR3 spells CASSESMRRGPYSGANVLTF. In DNA form, the CDR3 reads TGTGCCAGCAGTGAAAGCATGCGGCGGGGACCGTACTCTGGGGCCAACGTCCTGACTTTC.

CDR3 protein: CASGGLAGEGEQFF. CDR3 nucleotide sequence: TGTGCCAGCGGGGGACTAGCGGGAGAGGGTGAGCAGTTCTTC. The chain uses TRBV2 and TRBJ2-1; 14 bases are shared with TRBD2. The germline CDR1 and CDR2 sequences are SNHLY and FYNNEI. V trimming: 8 bases; J trimming: 9 bases; junction bases outside the gene matches: 6. The CDR3 is 14 amino acids.

The chain is built from TRBV19 and TRBJ1-4; maybe TRBD1 (6 bases). CDR1 and CDR2 from the germline V gene are LNHDA and SQIVND (reference sequence). V shed 4 bases and J shed 3 bases, with 12 bases lying between them. This CDR3 region has 15 residues. This chain's CDR3 is CASSKRGGSNEKLFF. CDR3 DNA: TGTGCCAGTAGTAAGCGAGGGGGATCTAATGAAAAACTGTTTTTT.

CDR3: CASSLDRGGRTEAFF. The CDR3 nucleotides read TGTGCCAGCAGCTTAGACAGGGGGGGAAGGACTGAAGCTTTCTTT. The genes are TRBV7-8 and TRBJ1-1; 8 bases match TRBD1. This CDR3 is 15 amino acids long. Per germline, CDR1 SGHVS and CDR2 FQNEAQ. Losses at the gene ends were 1 base for V and 5 bases for J; bases not matched to a gene: 6. Full variable domain (rest looked up from reference TRBV7-8 and TRBJ1-1): GAGVSQSPRYKVAKRGQDVALRCDPISGHVSLFWYQQALGQGPEFLTYFQNEAQLDKSGLPSDRFFAERPEGSVSTLKIQRTQQEDSAVYLCASSLDRGGRTEAFFGQGTRLTVV.

This clone was seen just once. V and J are TRBV5-5 and TRBJ2-3, with 9 bases aligning to TRBD2. Germline V gene sequence: CDR1 SGHKS, CDR2 YYEKEE (reference sequence). The CDR3 runs to 16 residues. With 2 bases clipped from V and 2 bases from J, the junction kept 6 bases outside the gene matches. The DNA for the CDR3 is TGTGCCAGCAGCTTATATAGCGGGGGCCCCACAGATACGCAGTATTTT. It codes for CASSLYSGGPTDTQYF.